The next 27 T cell receptor beta chains were all read from a single sample in a study of T cell repertoires in cytomegalovirus infection. No cognate antigen is known for these TCRs. In TCRdb, the reads were re-called with MiXCR into one record per CDR3 protein. The table lists 350,000 to 400,000 distinct CDR3 sequences, approximately 30% of them singletons. This specimen consisted of cultured PBMCs, obtained from culture after CMV antigen stimulation. Receptor source: a human donor in good health (CMV status not recorded). Some clones in this sample may be carry-over from other donors' samples.

V usage is TRBV7-8 and J usage is TRBJ2-1, with 14 nucleotides matching TRBD2. V lost 5 bases and J lost 7; bases outside the gene matches: 7. CDR1 is SGHVS and CDR2 is FQNEAQ in the germline V gene. CDR3 size: 16 residues. The CDR3 DNA sequence: TGTGCCAGCAGCCTGCGACTAGCGGGAGGGCCGAATGAGCAGTTCTTC. It translates to CASSLRLAGGPNEQFF.

The chain uses TRBV4-1 and TRBJ2-1, with D perhaps matching TRBD2 (5 bases). Trimming left V 1 base short and J 5 bases short, with 12 bases between. The CDR3 is 15 amino acids. Germline V gene sequence: CDR1 MGHRA, CDR2 YSYEKL. CDR3 residues: CASSQGPGENNEQFF. The CDR3 DNA reads as TGCGCCAGCAGCCAAGGGCCTGGGGAGAACAATGAGCAGTTCTTC.

This clonotype has just a few counts. This chain connects TRBV7-6 to TRBJ2-5; TRBD1 agrees at 9 bases. V lost 2 bases, J lost 5 bases, and 12 bases stayed unmatched. The CDR3 length is 17 residues. The V gene's germline CDR1 is SGHVS and CDR2 FNYEAQ. The CDR3 region is CASSLTPGQGGGETQYF. CDR3 nucleotide sequence: TGTGCCAGCAGCTTAACTCCGGGACAGGGTGGGGGGGAGACCCAGTACTTC.

CDR3 DNA sequence: TGTGCCAGCAGACCCGGGACTAGCGGTCGGCAAGAGACCCAGTACTTC. It codes for CASRPGTSGRQETQYF. V is TRBV7-2 and J is TRBJ2-5; TRBD2 matches 11 bases. The CDR3 runs 16 residues. The V segment lost 6 bases and the J segment 2 bases; nucleotides outside the gene matches: 8. The germline V gene encodes CDR1 SGHTA and CDR2 FQGNSA.

The table lists this clonotype with a few counts. This chain joins TRBV12-3 or TRBV12-4 and TRBJ2-1; D is unresolved. Trimming took 8 bases from V and 0 from J, leaving 11 bases between them. The CDR3 is made up of 14 amino acids. The CDR3 DNA is TGTGCCAGCCGTCCGAGTAGCTCCTACAATGAGCAGTTCTTC. Its translation is CASRPSSSYNEQFF.

This clonotype was seen more than once but under ten times. The rearrangement links TRBV7-6 to TRBJ1-4, with unresolved D. In germline, CDR1 is SGHVS, CDR2 FNYEAQ. The CDR3 covers 14 residues. Trimming took off 4 bases at V and 3 bases at J, with 9 bases between the two ends. CDR3 amino acids: CASSSPGSNEKLFF. CDR3 bases: TGTGCCAGCAGCTCCCCGGGATCTAATGAAAAACTGTTTTTT.

There are a few counts of this clonotype. The rearrangement joins TRBV12-3 or TRBV12-4 to TRBJ2-2; 9 positions match TRBD1. V lost 5 bases, J lost 5 bases, and 6 bases stayed unmatched. The CDR3 sequence is 15 residues long. CDR3 sequence (DNA): TGTGCCAGCAGTCGTGGACAGGGGAGGACCGGGGAGCTGTTTTTT. Residues: CASSRGQGRTGELFF.

Ten or more counts support this clonotype. The V and J genes are TRBV11-2 and TRBJ2-1; 10 bases are a match to TRBD2. The germline V gene has CDR1 SGHAT and CDR2 FQNNGV. The CDR3 is 17 amino acids. With 0 bases clipped from V and 0 bases from J, the junction kept 2 bases outside the gene matches. CDR3 region: CASSLDPSGSSYNEQFF. For the CDR3, the DNA is TGTGCCAGCAGCTTAGACCCTAGCGGGAGCTCCTACAATGAGCAGTTCTTC.

The V gene is TRBV20-1, the J gene TRBJ2-3; 9 bases align to TRBD2. V gave up 3 bases and J gave up 2 bases; unmatched junction bases: 3. The CDR3 is made up of 14 amino acids. The germline V gene has CDR1 DFQATT and CDR2 SNEGSKA (reference sequence). For the CDR3, the DNA is TGCAGTGCTAGGACTAGCGGCAACACAGATACGCAGTATTTT. Translation: CSARTSGNTDTQYF.

The V call is TRBV19, the J call TRBJ1-5, with D possibly TRBD1 on 6 matching bases. Looked up from germline, CDR1 is LNHDA and CDR2 is SQIVND (reference sequence). CDR3 length equals 15 residues. V gave up 9 bases and J gave up 7 bases, with 22 bases separating them. The CDR3: CASSPSRGRGQPQHF. CDR3 nucleotides: TGTGCCAGCAGCCCTAGTCGGGGGCGGGGGCAGCCCCAGCATTTT.

The genes are TRBV6-1 and TRBJ2-2, with 7 nucleotides matching TRBD2. Germline V gene lookup returns CDR1 MNHNS and CDR2 SASEGT. This CDR3 has 16 residues. The J segment lost 3 bases and the V segment lost 5 bases, leaving 9 bases of the junction unmatched. CDR3 region: CASSPDGTTYTGELFF. The CDR3 DNA sequence: TGTGCCAGCAGTCCGGACGGGACTACCTACACCGGGGAGCTGTTTTTT.

This clonotype was counted ten times or more. The V and J genes are TRBV5-4 and TRBJ2-2; D is unresolved. V lost 5 bases, J lost 8 bases, and 13 bases lay in between. Germline CDR1 reads SGHNT; CDR2 reads YYREEE (reference sequence). The CDR3 runs 13 residues. The DNA of the CDR3 is TGTGCCAGCAGTCCCTACGTGGTGGGGGAGCTGTTTTTT. It is translated as CASSPYVVGELFF.

The chain combines TRBV11-2 with TRBJ2-1; 10 bases align to TRBD2. The germline V gene encodes CDR1 SGHAT and CDR2 FQNNGV. With V trimmed by 8 bases and J by 7 bases, 8 bases remained unmatched. The CDR3 is made up of 14 amino acids. CDR3 loop: CASSKLTSGNEQFF. In DNA, the CDR3 is TGTGCCAGCTCCAAATTGACTAGCGGGAATGAGCAGTTCTTC.

The rearrangement uses TRBV11-2 and TRBJ2-5; D unresolved. Per germline, CDR1 SGHAT and CDR2 FQNNGV. This CDR3 has 14 residues. The V end lost 2 bases, the J end lost 5 bases, and 12 bases lay between the germline ends. CDR3 DNA: TGTGCCAGCAGCTTAAGTACTACCTGGGAGACCCAGTACTTC. Translation: CASSLSTTWETQYF.

This clonotype was observed a few times. This chain connects TRBV4-1 to TRBJ1-2; 9 bases fit TRBD1. The germline gives CDR1 MGHRA, CDR2 YSYEKL. V was clipped by 1 base and J by 3 bases; unmatched bases: 6. The CDR3 is 16 amino acids. The CDR3 reads CASSQVTGQGHYGYTF. The CDR3 DNA reads as TGCGCCAGCAGCCAAGTAACGGGACAGGGCCACTATGGCTACACCTTC.

The chain has TRBV4-2 and TRBJ1-2; D is perhaps TRBD1 (6 bases). This CDR3 has 16 residues. Germline V gene lookup returns CDR1 LGHNA and CDR2 YNFKEQ. V dropped 1 base and J dropped 3 bases, with 15 bases sitting between them. CDR3 coding DNA: TGTGCCAGCAGCCAAGCCGGGGACAACACGGACTATGGCTACACCTTC. It codes for CASSQAGDNTDYGYTF.

The chain recombines TRBV4-3 with TRBJ2-1, with D perhaps matching TRBD1 (6 bases). This CDR3 contains 17 residues. V gave up 1 base and J gave up 4 bases, with 17 bases separating them. Germline CDR1 LGHNA, CDR2 YSLEER. The CDR3 here is CASSQGGRGLKYNEQFF. In nucleotides, the CDR3 is TGCGCCAGCAGCCAAGGGGGGCGCGGGTTGAAATACAATGAGCAGTTCTTC.

This clonotype appeared once. This chain links TRBV27 with TRBJ1-2, with D unresolved. CDR3 length: 15 residues. V lost 3 bases and J 1 base, leaving 12 bases between the germline ends. CDR1 and CDR2 (germline): MNHEY, SMNVEV (reference sequence). The CDR3 is CASSFYPGINYGYTF. CDR3 coding DNA: TGTGCCAGCAGTTTCTACCCTGGGATTAACTATGGCTACACCTTC.

There are a few counts of this clonotype. V gene TRBV6-6 combines with J gene TRBJ1-5; D not resolved. Trimming removed 0 bases at V and 7 bases at J, with 13 bases between. Germline V CDR1 and CDR2: MNHNY, SVGAGI (reference sequence). The CDR3 runs to 15 residues. The CDR3 nucleotides read TGTGCCAGCAGTTACTCCAGCCCACCGGCCCAGCCCCAGCATTTT. Its translation is CASSYSSPPAQPQHF.

This clonotype was detected only a few times. The rearrangement uses TRBV7-2 and TRBJ2-1; 9 bases match TRBD2. Germline V gene data show CDR1 as SGHTA and CDR2 as FQGNSA. The trim removed 5 bases at V and 9 bases at J, leaving 17 bases unmatched. The CDR3 covers 17 residues. This CDR3 reads CASSPMGSGRPSGEQFF. CDR3 in DNA: TGTGCCAGCAGCCCGATGGGAAGCGGGAGGCCCTCGGGTGAGCAGTTCTTC.

As to this clonotype: Germline and junction disagree at one end, which may indicate a read error. V is TRBV7-8 and J is TRBJ1-2; TRBD1 matches at 7 bases. CDR1 is SGHVS and CDR2 is FQNEAQ in the germline V gene. There are 15 residues in the CDR3. In DNA form, the CDR3 reads TGTGCCAGCAGCTCCACCGAACAGGGGAGGCGTGGCTACATCTTC. Its translation is CASSSTEQGRRGYIF.

The V call is TRBV19, the J call TRBJ2-1; 7 nucleotides align to TRBD1. The CDR3 extends over 16 amino acids. J gave up 4 bases and V 3 bases, and 9 bases lay outside the gene matches. Germline CDR1 reads LNHDA; CDR2 reads SQIVND (reference sequence). CDR3 region: CASSILGQQGYNEQFF. In DNA, the CDR3 is TGTGCCAGTAGTATTTTGGGCCAACAGGGGTACAATGAGCAGTTCTTC.

The chain links TRBV12-3 or TRBV12-4 to TRBJ2-2; tentative D call: TRBD2 (5 bases). The V gene lost 6 bases and the J gene lost 6 bases, with 14 bases spanning the gap. The CDR3 is made up of 14 amino acids. The CDR3 nucleotides read TGTGCCAGCAGCCCACCGAGGGTATCCGGGGAGCTGTTTTTT. It yields the protein CASSPPRVSGELFF.

Ten or more counts support this clonotype. The chain couples TRBV6-5 to TRBJ2-3; 10 nucleotides match TRBD2. The length of the CDR3 is 17 residues. V shed 8 bases and J 1 base; nucleotides not matched to a gene: 12. CDR1 and CDR2 from the germline V gene are MNHEY and SVGAGI. CDR3 in amino acids: CASGLAGVGVGTDTQYF. The CDR3 DNA reads TGTGCCAGCGGTCTAGCGGGAGTTGGGGTTGGCACAGATACGCAGTATTTT.

A few counts support this clonotype. The gene calls are TRBV4-1 and TRBJ1-5, with a tentative D call TRBD1 (5 bases). V shed 1 base and J shed 9 bases, with 13 bases lying between them. The CDR3 runs 14 residues. In germline, CDR1 is MGHRA, CDR2 YSYEKL. Here the CDR3 DNA reads TGCGCCAGCAGCCAAGGGGGGTCGGACCGGCCCCAGCATTTT. Amino acid sequence: CASSQGGSDRPQHF.

This clonotype was seen a few times. The chain carries TRBV6-1 and TRBJ2-5; no clear D. The V end was cut by 8 bases, the J end by 7 bases, with 11 bases between. The CDR3 totals 11 residues. Germline loops: CDR1 MNHNS, CDR2 SASEGT. The CDR3 sequence: CASGTSRTQYF. Here the CDR3 DNA reads TGTGCCAGCGGTACTTCGCGGACCCAGTACTTC.

CDR3 in amino acids: CASSARTEHNSPLHF. For the CDR3, the DNA is TGTGCCAGCAGTGCAAGGACGGAGCATAATTCACCCCTCCACTTT. V and J are TRBV28 and TRBJ1-6; D is unresolved. Trimming shortened V by 5 bases and J by 5 bases, and 13 bases separated the two germline ends. The CDR3 spans 15 residues. Germline V gene lookup returns CDR1 MDHEN and CDR2 SYDVKM.